This TCR beta chain is drawn from a study of post-analysis software for immune sequencing data. Study-level information: As for disease course, relapsing-remitting, secondary progressive and progressive-relapsing multiple sclerosis were all included. Study-wide results and limits: Compared with controls, patients showed significantly lower normalized Chao1 diversity. In patients, TRBV5-6, TRBV5-1 and TRBV20-1 belonged to roughly 5 TRBV segments found more frequently than in controls. By F measure, strong co-clustering occurred among samples prepared in the same batch.

The TCR beta cDNA libraries contained unique molecular identifiers. TCRdb re-derived calls from the PCR reads in MiXCR, one entry per CDR3 protein. This table holds around 700,000 distinct CDR3 sequences, around 64% found once. In this sample, this clonotype turned up once. As yet, its antigen is unknown. From germline, CDR1 is DFQATT and CDR2 SNEGSKA (reference sequence). With 3 bases removed from V and 4 bases from J, the gap between germline ends came to 14 bases. CDR3 size: 14 residues. Material: blood. This chain connects TRBV20-1 to TRBJ2-3; D gene uncertain. The TCR was taken from a girl aged 2-10 years with multiple sclerosis. Written as DNA, the CDR3 is TGCAGTGCTAGTTCCTACACGCTTGCAGATACGCAGTATTTT. It is translated as CSASSYTLADTQYF.